The entry that follows covers one TCR beta chain sequence. Its target is not known. Investigators reverse transcribed all isolated RNA, so they sequenced expressed TCRB transcripts. Libraries were prepared by immunoSEQ multiplex PCR; TCRdb keeps only in-frame clonotypes and omits some of them. The top ten clones hold around 0.0099% of a sample with more than 300,000 clones, around 12% of them seen once. This sample was taken from a study of beta chain features in type 1 diabetes. Study results and limitations: Among patients with Type 1 diabetes, TCRB CDR3s were moderately but significantly shorter in every one of the four CD4+ subsets.

V was trimmed by 4 bases and J by 4 bases, leaving 23 bases between them. The CDR3 contains 18 residues. Germline V gene lookup returns CDR1 MNHEY and CDR2 SMNVEV (reference sequence). This sequence was found in a woman under 30 with type 1 diabetes. The chain uses TRBV27 and TRBJ2-1; possible D gene TRBD1, 6 bases. Sequenced material: naive CD4+ T cells from blood. DNA for the CDR3: TGTGCCAGCAGTTCGTCCCTAACAGGGCGCGGGCCGTACAATGAGCAGTTCTTC. Amino acid sequence: CASSSSLTGRGPYNEQFF.